Given below is one T cell receptor (beta chain) in context. Original handling: By means of reference gene primer amplification, nucleated cell counts were estimated. Measured with immunoSEQ multiplex PCR; TCRdb has only the in-frame clones, and not every one. The V and J calls and clone size were taken over from that table, and D and trimming were inferred from the DNA. The sample has more than 70,000 clones, roughly 86% seen once; the top ten hold around 5%. Deletions cut 2 bases from V and 2 bases from J, with 9 bases between. The germline V gene has CDR1 MNHEY and CDR2 SVGEGT. This CDR3 has 14 amino acids. This entry comes from a study of blood T cell repertoires in COVID-19. Whole-study context: COVID-19 samples collected from the United States, Italy and Spain covered acute and convalescent phases. PBMCs, B-cell-depleted T cells, or T cells were the source of the cDNA or gDNA that made up the material.

The receptor was derived from a man between 50 and 59 years old with active or convalescent COVID-19. The J gene is TRBJ2-5, the V gene TRBV6-2 or TRBV6-3; TRBD1 is a possible D gene (5 bases). Sequencing used peripheral blood. The CDR3 reads CASSYRQGQETQYF. The CDR3 nucleotides are TGTGCCAGCAGTTACCGCCAGGGACAAGAGACCCAGTACTTC.